This entry lists 7 T cell receptor beta chains sequenced from one sample in a study of monozygotic twins with inflammatory bowel disease. TCRdb reprocessed the 5' RACE reads and keeps a single row for each CDR3 protein, giving no DNA. This table lists approximately 400,000 distinct CDR3 sequences. The sequenced material came from blood. The source is a human donor with ulcerative colitis or Crohn's disease, or a healthy co-twin of an affected twin (not recorded which).

The rearrangement joins TRBV27 to TRBJ2-4; checking the TCRdb D call of TRBD1 is not possible without DNA. Germline V lookup: CDR1 MNHEY, CDR2 SMNVEV (reference sequence). This CDR3 has 20 residues. CDR3 sequence: CASSRFQGSPVEGSKNIQYF.

The CDR3 reads CASSTTGTYLSPLHF. The chain uses TRBV2 and TRBJ1-6; without DNA, the TCRdb call of TRBD1 cannot be checked. Per germline, CDR1 SNHLY and CDR2 FYNNEI. The CDR3 has 15 amino acids.

V and J are TRBV7-3 and TRBJ2-5; there is no DNA to check the TCRdb D call of TRBD1. Per the germline V gene, CDR1 is SGHTA and CDR2 is FQGTGA. The CDR3 runs 13 residues. The CDR3 sequence: CASSSGPEETQYF. The full variable domain, completed using reference TRBV7-3 and TRBJ2-5, is GAGVSQTPSNKVTEKGKYVELRCDPISGHTALYWYRQSLGQGPEFLIYFQGTGAADDSGLPNDRFFAVRPEGSVSTLKIQRTERGDSAVYLCASSSGPEETQYFGPGTRLLVL.

This rearrangement joins TRBV24-1 to TRBJ1-2. The CDR3 contains 13 residues. CDR1 and CDR2 (germline): KGHDR, SFDVKD. The CDR3 loop reads CATSDPTSYGYTF.

J is TRBJ1-2 and V is TRBV20-1; the D call from TCRdb, TRBD1, cannot be confirmed without DNA. The CDR3 is 14 amino acids. Germline V gene data show CDR1 as DFQATT and CDR2 as SNEGSKA (reference sequence). CDR3 loop: CSARKDRTNYGYTF.

This chain connects TRBV27 to TRBJ1-2. CDR1 and CDR2 from the germline V gene are MNHEY and SMNVEV (reference sequence). The CDR3 contains 14 residues. The CDR3 loop reads CASSLSYGNYGYTF.

This chain links TRBV10-3 with TRBJ2-5; TCRdb's D gene call, TRBD2, goes unchecked for lack of DNA. From germline, CDR1 is ENHRY and CDR2 SYGVKD. The CDR3 loop spans 15 amino acids. The CDR3 loop is CAISGRTSGDETQYF.